The 8 T cell receptor beta chains in this list originate from one sample, sequenced in a study of somatic mutations in cytotoxic T cells in rheumatoid arthritis. The data were produced by immunoSEQ multiplex PCR, yet TCRdb's version contains in-frame clones alone and is incomplete. The sample holds fewer than 13,000 clones; approximately 70% are singletons and the top ten take 30% to 40%. The sequencing input was CD8+ T cells sorted from blood. The receptors come from a man in his sixties in good health.

As DNA, the CDR3 is TGTGCCAGCAGTTTATTGATGGGGCCAGGGGAGCAGTTCTTC. Protein sequence: CASSLLMGPGEQFF. V usage is TRBV27 and J usage is TRBJ2-1, with D tentatively TRBD1 (5 bases). Looked up from germline, CDR1 is MNHEY and CDR2 is SMNVEV (reference sequence). This CDR3 has 14 residues. V lost 1 base, J lost 10 bases, and 14 bases lay in between.

The chain employs TRBV15 and TRBJ2-1, with 13 bases that match TRBD2. Germline values: CDR1 LNHNV, CDR2 YYDKDF (reference sequence). J was trimmed by 6 bases and V by 1 base; bases with no gene match: 12. The CDR3 contains 19 residues. The chain's CDR3 is CATSRVVRNTSGRANEQFF. The CDR3 coding sequence is TGTGCCACCAGCAGAGTTGTCAGGAATACTAGCGGGAGGGCCAATGAGCAGTTCTTC.

This chain uses TRBV7-9 with TRBJ2-2, with TRBD2 matching 8 bases. The V gene end was trimmed by 5 bases and the J gene end by 13 bases; junction bases not matched to a gene: 12. The CDR3 length is 14 residues. The germline V gene encodes CDR1 SEHNR and CDR2 FQNEAQ (reference sequence). The CDR3 DNA follows: TGTGCCAGCAGCCCGCGACAGTCCGGGAGGGGGCTGTTTTTT. It encodes CASSPRQSGRGLFF.

This rearrangement joins TRBV28 to TRBJ2-3, with 7 positions matching TRBD2. The CDR3 is 16 residues long. Germline CDR1 MDHEN, CDR2 SYDVKM. J was trimmed by 5 bases and V by 5 bases; bases with no gene match: 13. CDR3 amino acids: CASSLPRGEGRDTQYF. The CDR3 DNA reads TGTGCCAGCAGTCTTCCCCGCGGGGAGGGCCGAGATACGCAGTATTTT.

This clone was detected a few times. V usage is TRBV5-5 and J usage is TRBJ2-7; D remains ambiguous. The CDR3 length is 13 residues. V lost 0 bases and J lost 7, with 11 bases in between. Germline assignment: CDR1 SGHKS and CDR2 YYEKEE (reference sequence). CDR3 bases: TGTGCCAGCAGCTTGGGTATGGCTGGAGAGCAGTACTTC. It yields the protein CASSLGMAGEQYF. The variable domain in full, with the rest retrieved from reference TRBV5-5 and TRBJ2-7, is DAGVTQSPTHLIKTRGQQVTLRCSPISGHKSVSWYQQVLGQGPQFIFQYYEKEERGRGNFPDRFSARQFPNYSSELNVNALLLGDSALYLCASSLGMAGEQYFGPGTRLTVT.

The V and J genes are TRBV11-2 and TRBJ2-1; D could derive from TRBD1 or TRBD2 (5 bases each). V was trimmed by 3 bases and J by 9 bases, leaving 9 bases between them. CDR1 is SGHAT and CDR2 is FQNNGV in the germline V gene. The CDR3 has 12 residues. CDR3: CASSFGGSEQFF. As DNA, the CDR3 is TGTGCCAGCAGCTTTGGGGGAAGTGAGCAGTTCTTC.

The V and J genes are TRBV7-9 and TRBJ2-3, with TRBD1 identical over 9 bases. The ends lost 5 bases at V and 0 bases at J; junction bases unmatched: 6. Looked up from germline, CDR1 is SEHNR and CDR2 is FQNEAQ (reference sequence). This CDR3 region has 16 residues. For the CDR3, the DNA is TGTGCCAGCAGCCCATGGACAGGGGTCAGCACAGATACGCAGTATTTT. It yields the protein CASSPWTGVSTDTQYF.

The rearrangement links TRBV5-6 to TRBJ2-7; maybe TRBD1 (5 bases). V was shortened by 0 bases and J by 1 base, with 8 bases between the two germline ends. The CDR3 runs to 14 residues. Germline V gene sequence: CDR1 SGHDT, CDR2 YYEEEE. The CDR3 is CASSLAGKSYEQYF. CDR3 sequence (DNA): TGTGCCAGCAGCTTGGCAGGGAAGTCCTACGAGCAGTACTTC.